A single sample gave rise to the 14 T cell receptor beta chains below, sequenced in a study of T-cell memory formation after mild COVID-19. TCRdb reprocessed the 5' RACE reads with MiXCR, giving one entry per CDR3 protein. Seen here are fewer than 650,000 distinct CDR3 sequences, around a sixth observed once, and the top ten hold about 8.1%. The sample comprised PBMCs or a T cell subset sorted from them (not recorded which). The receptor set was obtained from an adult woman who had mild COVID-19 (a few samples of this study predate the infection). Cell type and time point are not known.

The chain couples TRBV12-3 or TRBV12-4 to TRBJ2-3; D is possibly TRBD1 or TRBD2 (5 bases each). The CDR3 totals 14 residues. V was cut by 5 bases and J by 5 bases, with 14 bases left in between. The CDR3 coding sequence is TGTGCCAGCAGTGGGACGGAGTCCCAAGATACGCAGTATTTT. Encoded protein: CASSGTESQDTQYF.

This chain's CDR3 is CASSIDSSNYGYTF. DNA for the CDR3: TGTGCCAGCAGCATTGACAGTTCTAACTATGGCTACACCTTC. The chain employs TRBV11-2 and TRBJ1-2, with a possible D match to TRBD1 (5 bases). Trimming took 5 bases from V and 0 from J, leaving 10 bases between them. Germline loops: CDR1 SGHAT, CDR2 FQNNGV. CDR3 length equals 14 residues.

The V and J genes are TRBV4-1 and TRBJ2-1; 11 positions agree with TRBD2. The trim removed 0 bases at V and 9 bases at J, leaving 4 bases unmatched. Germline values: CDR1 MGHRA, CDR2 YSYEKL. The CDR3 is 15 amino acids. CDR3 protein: CASSQESLAGVEQFF. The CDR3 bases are TGCGCCAGCAGCCAAGAATCACTAGCGGGGGTTGAGCAGTTCTTC.

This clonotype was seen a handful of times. In nucleotides, the CDR3 is TGTGCCAGCAGAAGGACGGGTAAGTCCTACGAGCAGTACTTC. It translates to CASRRTGKSYEQYF. This rearrangement joins TRBV5-6 to TRBJ2-7; D is unresolved. CDR1 and CDR2 from the germline V gene are SGHDT and YYEEEE. V lost 5 bases and J lost 1, with 13 bases in between. The CDR3 loop spans 14 amino acids.

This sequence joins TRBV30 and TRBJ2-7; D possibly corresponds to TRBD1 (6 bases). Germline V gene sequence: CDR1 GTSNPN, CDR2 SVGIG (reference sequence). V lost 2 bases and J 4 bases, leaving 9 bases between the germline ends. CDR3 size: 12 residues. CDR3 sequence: CAWSSTGYEQYF. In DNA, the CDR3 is TGTGCCTGGAGTAGCACAGGGTACGAGCAGTACTTC.

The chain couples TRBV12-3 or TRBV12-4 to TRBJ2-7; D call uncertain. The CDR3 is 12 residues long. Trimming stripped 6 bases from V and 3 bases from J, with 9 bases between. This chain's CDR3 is CASSQVFYEQYF. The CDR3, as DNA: TGTGCCAGCAGCCAGGTGTTCTACGAGCAGTACTTC.

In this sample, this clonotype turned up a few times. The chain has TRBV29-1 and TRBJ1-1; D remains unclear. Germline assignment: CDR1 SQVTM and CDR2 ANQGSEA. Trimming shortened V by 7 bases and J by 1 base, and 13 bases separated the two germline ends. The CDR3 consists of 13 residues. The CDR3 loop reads CSGKQLANTEAFF. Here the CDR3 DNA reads TGCAGCGGGAAACAGTTGGCGAACACTGAAGCTTTCTTT.

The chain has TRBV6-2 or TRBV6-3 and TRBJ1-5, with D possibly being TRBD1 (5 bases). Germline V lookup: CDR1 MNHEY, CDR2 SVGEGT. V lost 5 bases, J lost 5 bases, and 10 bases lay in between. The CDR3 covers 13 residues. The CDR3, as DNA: TGTGCCAGCAGTGTGGGGGGATATCAGCCCCAGCATTTT. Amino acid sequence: CASSVGGYQPQHF.

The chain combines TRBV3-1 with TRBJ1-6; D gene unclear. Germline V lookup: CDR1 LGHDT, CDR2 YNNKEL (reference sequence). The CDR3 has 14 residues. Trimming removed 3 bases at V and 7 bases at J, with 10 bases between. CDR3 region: CASSHGRSNSPLHF. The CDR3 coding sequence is TGTGCCAGCAGCCACGGCAGGTCAAATTCACCCCTCCACTTT. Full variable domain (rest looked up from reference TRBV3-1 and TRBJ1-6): DTAVSQTPKYLVTQMGNDKSIKCEQNLGHDTMYWYKQDSKKFLKIMFSYNNKELIINETVPNRFSPKSPDKAHLNLHINSLELGDSAVYFCASSHGRSNSPLHFGNGTRLTVT.

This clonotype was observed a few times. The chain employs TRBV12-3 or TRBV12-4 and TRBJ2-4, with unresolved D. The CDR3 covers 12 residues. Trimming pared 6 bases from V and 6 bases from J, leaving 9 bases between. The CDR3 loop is CASSYSGNIQYF. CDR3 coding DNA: TGTGCCAGCAGCTATAGTGGAAACATTCAGTACTTC.

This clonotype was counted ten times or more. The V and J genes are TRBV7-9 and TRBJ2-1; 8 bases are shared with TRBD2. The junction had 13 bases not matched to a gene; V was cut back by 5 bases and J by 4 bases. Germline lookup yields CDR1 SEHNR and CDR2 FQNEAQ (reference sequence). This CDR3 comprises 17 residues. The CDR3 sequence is CASSNSAGEKGYNEQFF. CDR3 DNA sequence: TGTGCCAGCAGCAACTCAGCGGGAGAGAAGGGTTACAATGAGCAGTTCTTC.

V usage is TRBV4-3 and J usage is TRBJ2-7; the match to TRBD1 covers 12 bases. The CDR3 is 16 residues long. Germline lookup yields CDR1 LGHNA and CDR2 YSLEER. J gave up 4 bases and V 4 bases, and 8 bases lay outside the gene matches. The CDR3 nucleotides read TGCGCCAGCAGCCCCGCGGGGGACAGGGGGCTGTACGAGCAGTACTTC. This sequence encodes CASSPAGDRGLYEQYF.

CDR3 nucleotides: TGTGCCAGCAGCCTAAGCCCAGACAGGGGCAATCAGCCCCAGCATTTT. Amino acid sequence: CASSLSPDRGNQPQHF. The chain employs TRBV7-8 and TRBJ1-5; 7 nucleotides agree with TRBD1. CDR1 and CDR2 (germline): SGHVS, FQNEAQ. V lost 5 bases to trimming and J lost 2 bases; unmatched junction nucleotides: 9. CDR3 size: 16 residues.

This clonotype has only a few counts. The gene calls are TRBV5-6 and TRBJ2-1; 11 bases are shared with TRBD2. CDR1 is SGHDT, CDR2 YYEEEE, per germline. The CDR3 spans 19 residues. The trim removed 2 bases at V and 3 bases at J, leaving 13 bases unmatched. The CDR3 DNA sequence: TGTGCCAGCAGCTTTGGGGGGACTAGCGGAAGGGGAGGCTACAATGAGCAGTTCTTC. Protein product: CASSFGGTSGRGGYNEQFF.